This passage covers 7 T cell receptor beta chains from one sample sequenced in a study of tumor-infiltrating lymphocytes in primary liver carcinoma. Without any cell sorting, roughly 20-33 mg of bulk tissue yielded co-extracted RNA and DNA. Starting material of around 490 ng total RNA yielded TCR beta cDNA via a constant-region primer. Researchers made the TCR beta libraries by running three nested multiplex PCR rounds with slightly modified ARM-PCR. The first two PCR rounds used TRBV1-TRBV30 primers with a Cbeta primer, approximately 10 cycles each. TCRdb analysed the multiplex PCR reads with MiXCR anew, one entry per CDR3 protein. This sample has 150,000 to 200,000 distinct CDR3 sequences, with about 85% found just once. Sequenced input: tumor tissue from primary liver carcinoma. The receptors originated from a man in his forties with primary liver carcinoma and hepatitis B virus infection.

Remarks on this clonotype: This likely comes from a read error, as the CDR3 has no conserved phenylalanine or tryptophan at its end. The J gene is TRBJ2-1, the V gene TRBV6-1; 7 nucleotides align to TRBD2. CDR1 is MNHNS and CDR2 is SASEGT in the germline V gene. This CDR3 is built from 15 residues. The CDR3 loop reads CASGEETGGYNEQFL. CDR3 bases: TGTGCCAGCGGTGAAGAAACGGGAGGATACAATGAGCAGTTCCTC.

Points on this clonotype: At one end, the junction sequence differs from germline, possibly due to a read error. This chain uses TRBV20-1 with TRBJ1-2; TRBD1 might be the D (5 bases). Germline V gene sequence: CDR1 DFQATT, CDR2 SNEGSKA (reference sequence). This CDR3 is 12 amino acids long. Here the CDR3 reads CSARGGVYGYIF. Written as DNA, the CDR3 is TGCAGTGCTAGAGGAGGGGTCTACGGCTACATCTTC.

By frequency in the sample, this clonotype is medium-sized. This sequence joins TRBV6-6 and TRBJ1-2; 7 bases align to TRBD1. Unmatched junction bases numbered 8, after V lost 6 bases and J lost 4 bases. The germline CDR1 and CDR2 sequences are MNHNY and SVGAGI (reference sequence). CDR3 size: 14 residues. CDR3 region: CASSPDRDFYGYTF. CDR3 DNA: TGTGCCAGCAGCCCCGACAGGGACTTCTATGGCTACACCTTC.

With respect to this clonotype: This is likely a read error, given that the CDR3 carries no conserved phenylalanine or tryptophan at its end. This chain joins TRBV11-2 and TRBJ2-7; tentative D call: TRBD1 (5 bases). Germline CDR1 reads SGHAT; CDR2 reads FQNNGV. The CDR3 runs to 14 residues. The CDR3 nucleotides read TGTGCCAGCAACTCTAACAGGAACTCTTACGAACAGTACTCC. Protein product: CASNSNRNSYEQYS.

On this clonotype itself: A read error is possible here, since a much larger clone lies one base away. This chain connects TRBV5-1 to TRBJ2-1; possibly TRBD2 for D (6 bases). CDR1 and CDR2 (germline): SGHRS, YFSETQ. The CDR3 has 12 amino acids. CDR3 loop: CANSPEGYEQFF. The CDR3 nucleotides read TGCGCCAACAGCCCGGAGGGCTATGAGCAGTTCTTC.

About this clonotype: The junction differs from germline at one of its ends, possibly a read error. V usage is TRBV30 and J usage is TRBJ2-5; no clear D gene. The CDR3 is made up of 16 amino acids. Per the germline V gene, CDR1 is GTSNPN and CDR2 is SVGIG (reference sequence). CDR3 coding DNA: TGTGCCTGGAGTACCACAGAGCTGACGCCCCAAGACACCCAGTACTTC. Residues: CAWSTTELTPQDTQYF.

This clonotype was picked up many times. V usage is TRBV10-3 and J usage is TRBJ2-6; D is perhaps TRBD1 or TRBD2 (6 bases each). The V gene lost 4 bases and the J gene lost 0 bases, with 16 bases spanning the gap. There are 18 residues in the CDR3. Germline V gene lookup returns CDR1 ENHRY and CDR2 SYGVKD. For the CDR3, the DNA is TGTGCCATCAGTGGTTCGAGGGGGGCAGACTCTGGGGCCAACGTCCTGACTTTC. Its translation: CAISGSRGADSGANVLTF.